The 27 T cell receptor beta chains reported below all come from one sample, sequenced in a study of Graves' ophthalmopathy and Graves' hyperthyroidism. The authors amplified TCR beta CDR3 regions, and they did so from RNA transcripts for repertoire sequencing. An initial RT-PCR round employing HTBI primers preceded a second-round multiplex PCR. In TCRdb, the multiplex PCR reads were re-called with MiXCR into one record per CDR3 protein. In the table there are hundreds of thousands of distinct CDR3 sequences, around 40% of which are singletons. Material for sequencing was peripheral blood. These receptors came from an adult man with Graves' ophthalmopathy.

This clonotype occurred many times. V gene TRBV7-8 combines with J gene TRBJ2-6; D is unclear. Germline assignment: CDR1 SGHVS and CDR2 FQNEAQ. The V and J ends lost 6 bases and 2 bases respectively, with 11 bases between them. The CDR3 loop spans 15 amino acids. CDR3 nucleotide sequence: TGTGCCAGCAGTTCGACGGAGCCTGGGGCCAACGTCCTGACTTTC. It translates to CASSSTEPGANVLTF.

About this clonotype: The CDR3 does not end in the conserved phenylalanine or tryptophan, so this is likely a read error. V and J are TRBV6-5 and TRBJ2-7; D gene uncertain. Germline-derived CDR1 and CDR2 are MNHEY and SVGAGI. Trimming took off 2 bases at V and 5 bases at J, with 7 bases between the two ends. This CDR3 is built from 12 residues. CDR3 in DNA: TGTGCCAGCAGTTACACTTTGGACGAGCAGTACCTC. This translates into CASSYTLDEQYL.

Points on this clonotype: The germline gene is not matched at one end of the junction; a read error may be the cause. CDR3 amino acids: CATSRTSGTSQVGNTEAFF. DNA of the CDR3: TGTGCCACCAGCAGAACTTCCGGGACATCCCAAGTAGGGAACACGGAAGCTTTCTTT. This chain joins TRBV15 and TRBJ1-1, with D possibly matching TRBD1 (6 bases). This CDR3 region has 19 residues. The germline gives CDR1 LNHNV, CDR2 YYDKDF (reference sequence). The full variable domain, completed using reference TRBV15 and TRBJ1-1, is DAMVIQNPRYQVTQFGKPVTLSCSQTLNHNVMYWYQQKSSQAPKLLFHYYDKDFNNEADTPDNFQSRRPNTSFCFLDIRSPGLGDTAMYLCATSRTSGTSQVGNTEAFFGQGTRLTVV.

This clonotype showed up just once. Given a much more abundant clone one base away, this may be a read error. The rearrangement joins TRBV24-1 to TRBJ1-5; 7 nucleotides match TRBD1. The V segment lost 11 bases and the J segment 2 bases; nucleotides outside the gene matches: 11. Germline CDR1 KGHDR, CDR2 SFDVKD. The CDR3 runs 15 residues. This CDR3 reads CASGPTGDGNQPQHF. In DNA form, the CDR3 reads TGTGCCAGTGGACCTACAGGGGACGGCAATCAGCCCCAGCATTTT.

The rearrangement uses TRBV9 and TRBJ2-7; 11 nucleotides align to TRBD2. From germline, CDR1 is SGDLS and CDR2 YYNGEE. This CDR3 contains 18 residues. The V segment lost 3 bases and the J segment 0 bases; nucleotides outside the gene matches: 11. The CDR3: CASSASGLAGLSSYEQYF. CDR3 sequence (DNA): TGTGCCAGCAGCGCCAGCGGACTAGCGGGTTTGAGCTCCTACGAGCAGTACTTC.

This clonotype has at least ten counts. This sequence joins TRBV7-9 and TRBJ2-7; TRBD2 matches at 14 bases. There are 15 residues in the CDR3. CDR1 and CDR2 from the germline V gene are SEHNR and FQNEAQ (reference sequence). The V and J ends lost 4 bases and 6 bases, in that order; junction bases with no gene match: 5. DNA of the CDR3: TGTGCCAGCAGCTGGGGACTAGCGGGAGTCCTCGAGCAGTACTTC. As protein: CASSWGLAGVLEQYF.

In its sample, this clonotype was seen a few times. V and J are TRBV7-9 and TRBJ1-6; no reliable D call. The V end lost 0 bases, the J end lost 7 bases, and 10 bases lay between the germline ends. Germline CDR1 is SEHNR and CDR2 is FQNEAQ (reference sequence). The CDR3 totals 15 residues. CDR3 region: CASSLARGNNSPLHF. CDR3 DNA: TGTGCCAGCAGCTTAGCGCGGGGAAACAATTCACCCCTCCACTTT.

The chain uses TRBV30 and TRBJ1-1; 7 nucleotides line up with TRBD1. Germline CDR1 GTSNPN, CDR2 SVGIG (reference sequence). This CDR3 comprises 14 residues. Trimming took 1 base from V and 0 from J; bases not matched to a gene: 2. The CDR3 DNA is TGTGCCTGGAGTGGGGGACAGCTGAACACTGAAGCTTTCTTT. It codes for CAWSGGQLNTEAFF.

This clonotype was recorded at least ten times. The chain links TRBV10-3 to TRBJ1-2; 7 positions match TRBD1. Germline CDR1 is ENHRY and CDR2 is SYGVKD. CDR3 size: 14 residues. The V and J ends lost 6 bases and 7 bases, in that order; junction bases with no gene match: 11. The CDR3, as DNA: TGTGCCATCAGCAACAGGACAGGCCGTCTTGGCTACACCTTC. Amino acid sequence: CAISNRTGRLGYTF.

This clonotype was observed many times. This rearrangement joins TRBV7-3 to TRBJ1-1, with D possibly being TRBD1 (5 bases). CDR3 size: 13 residues. The germline V and J ends were trimmed by 1 base and 5 bases, with 8 bases remaining between them. Looked up from germline, CDR1 is SGHTA and CDR2 is FQGTGA. The CDR3 loop is CASSLKGRTEAFF. CDR3 coding DNA: TGTGCCAGCAGCTTAAAGGGGCGGACTGAAGCTTTCTTT.

Worth noting for this clonotype: Because it lacks the conserved phenylalanine or tryptophan at the end, this CDR3 is likely a read error. V and J are TRBV6-5 and TRBJ1-2; D not resolved. Germline assignment: CDR1 MNHEY and CDR2 SVGAGI. The V end lost 0 bases, the J end lost 3 bases, and 17 bases lay between the germline ends. This CDR3 contains 17 residues. This CDR3 is CASSYSRADHIYYGYTS. DNA for the CDR3: TGTGCCAGCAGTTACTCGAGGGCAGATCACATTTACTATGGCTACACCTCC.

This chain links TRBV7-2 with TRBJ1-5; 8 nucleotides match TRBD1. Trimming took 5 bases from V and 0 from J; bases not matched to a gene: 21. CDR3 length: 21 amino acids. CDR1 SGHTA and CDR2 FQGNSA come from the germline V gene. The CDR3, as DNA: TGTGCCAGCAGCCCCCGTTGGGGCACAGGGGGAGAGGTCTATAGCAATCAGCCCCAGCATTTT. The encoded protein is CASSPRWGTGGEVYSNQPQHF.

J is TRBJ2-7 and V is TRBV9; D ambiguous. This CDR3 spans 13 amino acids. V dropped 0 bases and J dropped 2 bases, with 6 bases sitting between them. Germline V gene data show CDR1 as SGDLS and CDR2 as YYNGEE. The CDR3 sequence is CASSVAPPYEQYF. CDR3 DNA: TGTGCCAGCAGCGTAGCTCCCCCCTACGAGCAGTACTTC.

The genes are TRBV29-1 and TRBJ2-5, with TRBD1 identical over 10 bases. The CDR3 is 14 residues long. Germline values: CDR1 SQVTM, CDR2 ANQGSEA. After removal of 4 bases from V and 5 bases from J, the junction contained 7 bases not matched to a gene. CDR3 coding DNA: TGCAGCGTTGGCGGACAGGGGGTGTATGAGACCCAGTACTTC. This sequence encodes CSVGGQGVYETQYF.

This clonotype appeared a few times. In DNA form, the CDR3 reads TGTGCCAGCAGTGACGACAGGGGATGGACTGAAGCTTTCTTT. This sequence encodes CASSDDRGWTEAFF. The V and J genes are TRBV2 and TRBJ1-1; 8 positions agree with TRBD1. CDR1 SNHLY and CDR2 FYNNEI come from the germline V gene. Unmatched junction bases numbered 5, after V lost 3 bases and J lost 5 bases. The length of the CDR3 is 14 residues.

Notes on this clonotype: The junction shows a germline mismatch at one end, possibly a read error. This chain uses TRBV10-2 with TRBJ2-7, with 8 bases aligning to TRBD1. The CDR3 length is 14 residues. Germline V gene lookup returns CDR1 WSHSY and CDR2 SAAADI. CDR3 amino acids: CASSYAGGEYEQYF. The CDR3 DNA sequence: TGTGCCAGCAGTTACGCAGGGGGCGAATACGAGCAGTACTTC.

A single count supports this clonotype. The chain employs TRBV5-6 and TRBJ2-7; D perhaps matches TRBD1 (7 bases). The V gene's germline CDR1 is SGHDT and CDR2 YYEEEE. The CDR3 has 16 residues. V was shortened by 1 base and J by 0 bases, with 14 bases between the two germline ends. The CDR3 reads CASSLYGRGVSYEQYF. Here the CDR3 DNA reads TGTGCCAGCAGCTTGTACGGCAGGGGGGTCTCCTACGAGCAGTACTTC.

This clonotype was counted at least ten times. The V call is TRBV2, the J call TRBJ2-7, with TRBD1 matching over 11 bases. The V segment lost 6 bases and the J segment 5 bases; nucleotides outside the gene matches: 9. The CDR3 has 15 residues. The germline V gene has CDR1 SNHLY and CDR2 FYNNEI. The DNA for the CDR3 is TGTGCCAGCAGCCCCCGGGACAGGGGGTACAACGAGCAGTACTTC. Encoded protein: CASSPRDRGYNEQYF.

V and J are TRBV3-2 and TRBJ1-2; TRBD1 reflects the table's D call only, with no check against the DNA. TRBV3-2 is noted as a pseudogene. The CDR3 extends over 17 amino acids. The CDR3 coding sequence is TGTGCCAGCAGGCCCGGGACAGGGGGCTTGCTGTACTATGGCTACACCTTC. The encoded protein is CASRPGTGGLLYYGYTF.

The gene calls are TRBV2 and TRBJ1-1, with a possible D match to TRBD1 (5 bases). Germline lookup yields CDR1 SNHLY and CDR2 FYNNEI. V lost 4 bases to trimming and J lost 6 bases, with 15 bases between them. The CDR3 sequence is 14 residues long. The CDR3 DNA is TGTGCCAGCAGTGTGACTAGCGGGGCCTCTGAAGCTTTCTTT. Protein sequence: CASSVTSGASEAFF.

The chain carries TRBV7-9 and TRBJ2-2; D uncertain. This CDR3 spans 13 amino acids. The germline CDR1 and CDR2 sequences are SEHNR and FQNEAQ (reference sequence). V was pared by 1 base and J by 7 bases, with 7 bases between. The CDR3 bases are TGTGCCAGCAGCTTAGAGAATGGCGGGGAGCTGTTTTTT. This encodes CASSLENGGELFF.

A word on this clonotype: A read error may be the cause here, since a much bigger clone is one base away. The CDR3 sequence is CASSLTDSPNQPQHF. The CDR3 bases are TGTGCCAGCAGCTTAACGGACAGTCCCAATCAGCCCCAGCATTTT. The chain combines TRBV7-3 with TRBJ1-5; perhaps TRBD1 as D (6 bases). The germline V and J ends were trimmed by 0 bases and 3 bases, with 9 bases remaining between them. Germline loops: CDR1 SGHTA, CDR2 FQGTGA. The CDR3 runs to 15 residues.

The chain combines TRBV9 with TRBJ1-4; TRBD1 aligns across 7 bases. Unmatched junction bases numbered 4, after V lost 2 bases and J lost 3 bases. Germline V lookup: CDR1 SGDLS, CDR2 YYNGEE. CDR3 length: 15 residues. The CDR3 loop is CASSVAGGANEKLFF. CDR3 sequence (DNA): TGTGCCAGCAGCGTTGCAGGGGGAGCTAATGAAAAACTGTTTTTT.

The sample holds many counts of this clonotype. The chain employs TRBV7-9 and TRBJ2-5, with 7 bases that match TRBD1. Germline loops: CDR1 SEHNR, CDR2 FQNEAQ (reference sequence). V lost 6 bases and J lost 1; bases outside the gene matches: 2. The CDR3 runs 13 residues. In DNA form, the CDR3 reads TGTGCCAGCAGGGGGGACAGCCAAGAGACCCAGTACTTC. Protein: CASRGDSQETQYF. Complete variable domain (other parts from reference TRBV7-9 and TRBJ2-5): DTGVSQNPRHKITKRGQNVTFRCDPISEHNRLYWYRQTLGQGPEFLTYFQNEAQLEKSRLLSDRFSAERPKGSFSTLEIQRTEQGDSAMYLCASRGDSQETQYFGPGTRLLVL.

The V and J genes are TRBV10-3 and TRBJ1-2, with 8 bases identical to TRBD1. V lost 6 bases, J lost 7 bases, and 10 bases stayed unmatched. Germline values: CDR1 ENHRY, CDR2 SYGVKD. CDR3 length equals 14 residues. CDR3 region: CAIRAQGAGSGYTF. CDR3 bases: TGTGCCATCAGGGCGCAGGGGGCTGGTTCTGGCTACACCTTC.

The rearrangement joins TRBV24-1 to TRBJ1-5; 10 positions agree with TRBD1. The CDR3 has 15 amino acids. Trimming at V came to 11 bases and at J to 5 bases, leaving 11 bases not matched to a gene. Germline V lookup: CDR1 KGHDR, CDR2 SFDVKD. CDR3 in amino acids: CASTPTGTGDQPQHF. The DNA of the CDR3 is TGTGCCAGCACCCCAACCGGGACAGGGGATCAGCCCCAGCATTTT.

As concerns this clonotype: Possible read error: a much larger clone is one base away. The chain recombines TRBV20-1 with TRBJ2-5; D gene ambiguous. The CDR3 runs 13 residues. Germline assignment: CDR1 DFQATT and CDR2 SNEGSKA (reference sequence). Trimming pared 5 bases from V and 5 bases from J, leaving 15 bases between. CDR3 bases: TGCAGTGCTGTCCCTCGGGTCGGCGAGACCCAGTACTTC. Translating it yields CSAVPRVGETQYF.